This T cell receptor beta chain was recorded in a study of T cell repertoires in cytomegalovirus infection. Study summary: From public TCR beta signatures came an indication of both CMV infection and matching HLA type.

V dropped 0 bases and J dropped 8 bases, with 14 bases sitting between them. CDR1 LGHNA and CDR2 YSLEER come from the germline V gene. The CDR3 consists of 15 residues. A single record per CDR3 protein comes from TCRdb applying MiXCR to the reads. The sample shows more than 85,000 distinct CDR3 sequences, 20% to 30% of them seen only once. Points from the study as a whole: The study found HLA-C-restricted CMV-specific TCR beta clonotypes dominating the ex vivo response. Cumulated frequencies of public TCR beta families served to identify carriers of CMV plus the relevant HLA.

For this clonotype: No antigen is known for it.

This receptor was taken from a human donor in good health (CMV status not recorded). Some clones in this sample may be carry-over from other donors' samples. The sequencing input was CD8+ T cells from PBMCs. The chain combines TRBV4-3 with TRBJ2-1; TRBD1 or TRBD2 may be the D gene (5 bases each). CDR3 sequence: CASSQDPRRGDEQFF. For the CDR3, the DNA is TGCGCCAGCAGCCAAGATCCCCGGAGAGGGGATGAGCAGTTCTTC.